This T cell receptor beta chain comes out of a study of cytomegalovirus exposure and HLA in healthy donors. Researchers ran the PCR with 60 Vbeta and 13 Jbeta primers. Clones were sequenced by immunoSEQ multiplex PCR, and TCRdb holds only the in-frame ones, with some missing. The profile shows over 80,000 clones, 65% to 80% of them singletons. The CDR3 is 13 amino acids. The J segment lost 8 bases and the V segment lost 6 bases, leaving 9 bases of the junction unmatched. Germline CDR1 is MNHEY and CDR2 is SVGAGI. Sample: PBMCs. V is TRBV6-5 and J is TRBJ1-2; 7 nucleotides line up with TRBD1. This sequence originates from a woman between 18 and 29 years old in good health and CMV-seropositive. The CDR3: CASRNTGVEGYTF. CDR3 bases: TGTGCCAGCAGAAATACAGGGGTGGAAGGCTACACCTTC.